A selection of T cell receptor beta chains follows, all from one sample in a study of neoadjuvant nivolumab and ipilimumab in lung cancer. Here immunoSEQ multiplex PCR was the method, and the copy in TCRdb shows in-frame clones only, minus some. The table shows about 27,000 clones, with about 78% occurring only once. The sequences come from tumor tissue, collected after neoadjuvant nivolumab, alone or with ipilimumab, at or shortly before surgery. Every receptor here comes from an adult with non-small cell lung cancer. The conserved cysteine and the conserved F or W are not part of the CDR3 here.

V	J	CDR3
TRBV19	TRBJ1-1	ASKSHRGVSTEAF
TRBV10-2	TRBJ1-6	ASFPIGQGGSPLH
TRBV2	TRBJ2-5	ASRLQGWETQY
TRBV9	TRBJ2-2	ASSVGTSGGTGELF
TRBV10-1	TRBJ2-3	ASSEFGLAGGTQY
TRBV6-5	TRBJ2-5	ASSPGQGSLETQY
TRBV5-6	TRBJ1-1	ASSLRTWVRITEAF
TRBV9	TRBJ2-5	ASSVGLLGETQY
TRBV14	TRBJ2-1	ASSPAPGLVDEQF
TRBV6-1	TRBJ1-1	ASRNPPDSLTEAF
TRBV18	TRBJ2-1	ASSPDMYNEQF
TRBV5-1	TRBJ1-1	ASSYTGGDAEAF
TRBV6-6	TRBJ2-1	ASSPQGASYNEQF
TRBV11-2	TRBJ2-5	ASSLDRREAQY
TRBV18	TRBJ2-5	ASSPGHQETQY
TRBV28	TRBJ1-6	ASSFQQGTPHRT
TRBV28	TRBJ1-2	ASSFGANYGYT
TRBV18	TRBJ1-2	ASSPPNANYGYT
TRBV15	TRBJ2-3	ATSRRTDTQY
TRBV30	TRBJ2-7	AWSDRQAYEQY
TRBV7-2	TRBJ2-3	ASSLGSQSDTQY
TRBV5-8	TRBJ2-2	ASSLGIFSTGELF
TRBV6-5	TRBJ2-3	ASSYGWGSTDTQY
TRBV2	TRBJ2-7	AAVGGGPSYEQY